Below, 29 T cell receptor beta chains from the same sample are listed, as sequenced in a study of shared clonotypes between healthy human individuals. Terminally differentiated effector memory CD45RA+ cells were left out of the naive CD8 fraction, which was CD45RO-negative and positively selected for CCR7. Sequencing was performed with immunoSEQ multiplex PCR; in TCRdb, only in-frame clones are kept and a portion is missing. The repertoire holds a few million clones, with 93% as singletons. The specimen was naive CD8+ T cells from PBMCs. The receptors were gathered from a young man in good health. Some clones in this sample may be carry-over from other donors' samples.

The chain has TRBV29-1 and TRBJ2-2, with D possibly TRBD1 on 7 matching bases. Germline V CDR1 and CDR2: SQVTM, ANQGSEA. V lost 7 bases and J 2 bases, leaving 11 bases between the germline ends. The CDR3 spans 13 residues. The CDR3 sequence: CSAQGGNTGELFF. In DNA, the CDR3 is TGCAGCGCCCAGGGGGGAAACACCGGGGAGCTGTTTTTT.

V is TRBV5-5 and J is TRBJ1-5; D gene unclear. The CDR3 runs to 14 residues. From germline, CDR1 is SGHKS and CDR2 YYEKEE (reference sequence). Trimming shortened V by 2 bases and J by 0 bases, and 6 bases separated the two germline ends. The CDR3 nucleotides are TGTGCCAGCAGCTTCATCAGTAGCAATCAGCCCCAGCATTTT. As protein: CASSFISSNQPQHF. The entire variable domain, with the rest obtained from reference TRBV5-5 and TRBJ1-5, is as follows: DAGVTQSPTHLIKTRGQQVTLRCSPISGHKSVSWYQQVLGQGPQFIFQYYEKEERGRGNFPDRFSARQFPNYSSELNVNALLLGDSALYLCASSFISSNQPQHFGDGTRLSIL.

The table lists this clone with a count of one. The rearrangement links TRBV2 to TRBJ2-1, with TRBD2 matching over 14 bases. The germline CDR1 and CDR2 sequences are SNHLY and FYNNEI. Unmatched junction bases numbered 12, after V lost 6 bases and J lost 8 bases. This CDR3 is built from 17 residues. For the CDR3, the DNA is TGTGCCAGCAGGGGTACCGGGACTAGCGGGAGTTTCGATGAGCAGTTCTTC. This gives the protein CASRGTGTSGSFDEQFF.

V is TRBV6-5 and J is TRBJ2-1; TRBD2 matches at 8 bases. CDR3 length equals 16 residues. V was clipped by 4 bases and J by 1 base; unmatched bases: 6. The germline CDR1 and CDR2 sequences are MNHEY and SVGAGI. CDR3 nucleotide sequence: TGTGCCAGCAGTTCCACACTAGCGGAGTCCTACAATGAGCAGTTCTTC. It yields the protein CASSSTLAESYNEQFF.

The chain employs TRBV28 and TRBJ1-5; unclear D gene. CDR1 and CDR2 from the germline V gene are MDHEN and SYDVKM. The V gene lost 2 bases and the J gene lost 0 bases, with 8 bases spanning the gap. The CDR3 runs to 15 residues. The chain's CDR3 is CASSLTENSNQPQHF. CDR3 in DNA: TGTGCCAGCAGTTTAACGGAGAATAGCAATCAGCCCCAGCATTTT.

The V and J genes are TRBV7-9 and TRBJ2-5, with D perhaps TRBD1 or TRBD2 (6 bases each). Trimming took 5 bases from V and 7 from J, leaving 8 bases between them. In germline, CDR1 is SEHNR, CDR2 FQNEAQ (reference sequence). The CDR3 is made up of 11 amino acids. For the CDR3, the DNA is TGTGCCAGCAGCGAGGGGGGGACCCAGTACTTC. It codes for CASSEGGTQYF.

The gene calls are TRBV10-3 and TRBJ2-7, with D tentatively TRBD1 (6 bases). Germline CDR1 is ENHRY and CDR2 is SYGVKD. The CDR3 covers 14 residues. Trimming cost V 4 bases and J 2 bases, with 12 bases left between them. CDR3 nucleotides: TGTGCCATCAGTGGAAAAGGGGGTCCCTACGAGCAGTACTTC. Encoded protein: CAISGKGGPYEQYF.

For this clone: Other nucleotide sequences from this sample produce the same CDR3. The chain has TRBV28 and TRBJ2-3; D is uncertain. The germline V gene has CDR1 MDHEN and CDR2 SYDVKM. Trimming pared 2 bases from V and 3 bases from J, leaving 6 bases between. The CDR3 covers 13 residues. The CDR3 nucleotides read TGTGCCAGCAGTTTAGCGGTAACAGATACGCAGTATTTT. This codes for CASSLAVTDTQYF.

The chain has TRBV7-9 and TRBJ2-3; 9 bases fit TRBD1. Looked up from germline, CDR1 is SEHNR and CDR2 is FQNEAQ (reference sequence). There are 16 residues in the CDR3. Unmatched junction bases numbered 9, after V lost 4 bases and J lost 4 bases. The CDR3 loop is CASSSRTGVSADTQYF. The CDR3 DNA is TGTGCCAGCAGCTCCAGGACAGGGGTCTCAGCAGATACGCAGTATTTT.

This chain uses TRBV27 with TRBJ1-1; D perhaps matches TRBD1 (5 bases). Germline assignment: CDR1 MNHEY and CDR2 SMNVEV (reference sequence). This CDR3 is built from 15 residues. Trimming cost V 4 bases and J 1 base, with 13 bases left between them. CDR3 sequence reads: CASSYAGPRNTEAFF. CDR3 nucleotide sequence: TGTGCCAGCAGTTATGCGGGACCAAGGAACACTGAAGCTTTCTTT.

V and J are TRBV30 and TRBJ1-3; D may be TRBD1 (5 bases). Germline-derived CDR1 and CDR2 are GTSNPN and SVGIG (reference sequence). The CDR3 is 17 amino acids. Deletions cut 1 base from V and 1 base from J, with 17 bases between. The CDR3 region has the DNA TGTGCCTGGAGTGCCGGGATTGGGGGTATTTCTGGAAACACCATATATTTT. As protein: CAWSAGIGGISGNTIYF.

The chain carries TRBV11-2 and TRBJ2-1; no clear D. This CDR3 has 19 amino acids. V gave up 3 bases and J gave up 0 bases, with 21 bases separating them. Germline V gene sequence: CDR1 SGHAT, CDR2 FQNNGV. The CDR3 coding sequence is TGTGCCAGCAGCTTCCCCATACAAGCCGGGTCCCGCTCCTACAATGAGCAGTTCTTC. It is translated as CASSFPIQAGSRSYNEQFF.

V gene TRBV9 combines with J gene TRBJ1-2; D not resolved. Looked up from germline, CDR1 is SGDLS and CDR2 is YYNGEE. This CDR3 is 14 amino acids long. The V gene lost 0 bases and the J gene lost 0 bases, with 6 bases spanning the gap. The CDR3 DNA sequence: TGTGCCAGCAGCGTAGCCTCCACTAACTATGGCTACACCTTC. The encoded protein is CASSVASTNYGYTF.

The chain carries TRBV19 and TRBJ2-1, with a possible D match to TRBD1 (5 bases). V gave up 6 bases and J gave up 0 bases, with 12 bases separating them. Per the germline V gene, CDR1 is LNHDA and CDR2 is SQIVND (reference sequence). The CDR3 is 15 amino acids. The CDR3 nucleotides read TGTGCCAGTAGCCCGGACATAAGCTCCTACAATGAGCAGTTCTTC. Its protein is CASSPDISSYNEQFF.

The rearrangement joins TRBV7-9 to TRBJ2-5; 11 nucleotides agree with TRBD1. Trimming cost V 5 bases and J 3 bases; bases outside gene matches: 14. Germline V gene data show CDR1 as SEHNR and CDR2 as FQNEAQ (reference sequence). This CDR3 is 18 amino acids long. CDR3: CASSRNHPGQGGEETQYF. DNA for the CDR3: TGTGCCAGCAGCCGGAACCATCCGGGACAGGGGGGCGAAGAGACCCAGTACTTC.

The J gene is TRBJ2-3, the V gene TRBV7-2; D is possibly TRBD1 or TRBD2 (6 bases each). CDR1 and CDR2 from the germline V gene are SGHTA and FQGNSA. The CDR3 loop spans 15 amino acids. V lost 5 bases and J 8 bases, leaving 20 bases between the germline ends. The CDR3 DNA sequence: TGTGCCAGCAGCCGTTTCTGGGGGGCCGAGGGTACGCAGTATTTT. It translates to CASSRFWGAEGTQYF.

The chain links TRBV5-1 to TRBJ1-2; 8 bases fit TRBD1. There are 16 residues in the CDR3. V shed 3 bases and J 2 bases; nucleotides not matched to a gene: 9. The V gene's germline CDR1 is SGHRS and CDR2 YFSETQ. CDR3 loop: CASSSFGRDRNYGYTF. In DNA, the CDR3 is TGCGCCAGCAGCTCCTTTGGGCGGGACAGGAACTATGGCTACACCTTC. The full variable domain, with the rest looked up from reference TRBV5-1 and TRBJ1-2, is KAGVTQTPRYLIKTRGQQVTLSCSPISGHRSVSWYQQTPGQGLQFLFEYFSETQRNKGNFPGRFSGRQFSNSRSEMNVSTLELGDSALYLCASSSFGRDRNYGYTFGSGTRLTVV.

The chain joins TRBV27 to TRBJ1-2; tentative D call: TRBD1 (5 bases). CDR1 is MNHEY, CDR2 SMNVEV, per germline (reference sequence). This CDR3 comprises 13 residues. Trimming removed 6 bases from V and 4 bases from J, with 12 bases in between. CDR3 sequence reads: CASSRTGPYGYTF. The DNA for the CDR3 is TGTGCCAGCAGCCGAACAGGCCCCTATGGCTACACCTTC.

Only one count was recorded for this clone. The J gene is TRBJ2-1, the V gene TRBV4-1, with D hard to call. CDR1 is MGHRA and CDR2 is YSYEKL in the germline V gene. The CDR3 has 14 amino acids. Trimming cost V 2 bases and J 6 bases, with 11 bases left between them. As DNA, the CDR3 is TGCGCCAGCAGCCAACTACCCTGGGCCAATGAGCAGTTCTTC. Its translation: CASSQLPWANEQFF.

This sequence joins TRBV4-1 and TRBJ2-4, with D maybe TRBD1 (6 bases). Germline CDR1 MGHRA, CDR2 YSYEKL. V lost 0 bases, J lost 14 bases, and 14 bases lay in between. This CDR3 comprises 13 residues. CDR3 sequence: CASSQDGGGPEYF. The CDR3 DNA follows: TGCGCCAGCAGCCAAGATGGGGGCGGTCCTGAGTACTTC.

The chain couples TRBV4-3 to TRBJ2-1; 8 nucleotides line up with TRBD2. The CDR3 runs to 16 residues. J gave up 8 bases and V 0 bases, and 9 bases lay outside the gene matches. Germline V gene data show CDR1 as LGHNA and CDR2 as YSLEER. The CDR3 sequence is CASSQDGGSGTDEQFF. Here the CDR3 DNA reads TGCGCCAGCAGCCAAGATGGGGGTAGCGGGACCGATGAGCAGTTCTTC.

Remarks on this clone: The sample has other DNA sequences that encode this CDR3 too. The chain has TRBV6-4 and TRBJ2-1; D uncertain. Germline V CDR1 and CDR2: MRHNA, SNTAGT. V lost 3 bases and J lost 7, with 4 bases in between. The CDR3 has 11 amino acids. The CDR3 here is CASSDGNEQFF. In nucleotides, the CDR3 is TGTGCCAGCAGTGATGGAAATGAGCAGTTCTTC.

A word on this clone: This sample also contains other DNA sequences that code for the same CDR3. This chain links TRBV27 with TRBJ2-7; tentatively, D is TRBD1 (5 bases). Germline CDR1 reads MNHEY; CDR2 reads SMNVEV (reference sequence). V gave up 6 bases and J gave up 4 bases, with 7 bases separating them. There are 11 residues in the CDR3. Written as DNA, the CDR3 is TGTGCCAGCAGCCCAGGGTACGAGCAGTACTTC. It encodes CASSPGYEQYF.

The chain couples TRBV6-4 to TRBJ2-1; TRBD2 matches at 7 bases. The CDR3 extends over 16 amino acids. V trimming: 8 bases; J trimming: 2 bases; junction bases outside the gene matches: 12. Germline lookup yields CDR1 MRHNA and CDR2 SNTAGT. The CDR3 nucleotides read TGTGCCAGCTCAATCGTCGGGCTAGCGGCCTACAATGAGCAGTTCTTC. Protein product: CASSIVGLAAYNEQFF.

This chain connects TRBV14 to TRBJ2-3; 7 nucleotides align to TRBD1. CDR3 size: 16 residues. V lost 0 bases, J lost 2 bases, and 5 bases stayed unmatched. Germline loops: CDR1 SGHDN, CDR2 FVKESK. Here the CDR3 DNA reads TGTGCCAGCAGCCAAGAGACGACAGGGTCCACAGATACGCAGTATTTT. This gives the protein CASSQETTGSTDTQYF.

In DNA form, the CDR3 reads TGTGCCAGCAGCTTCCCCGACAGGGGGCGTTACGAGCAGTACTTC. Protein sequence: CASSFPDRGRYEQYF. This chain uses TRBV13 with TRBJ2-7; 10 nucleotides match TRBD1. The CDR3 runs to 15 residues. Germline V gene data show CDR1 as PRHDT and CDR2 as FYEKMQ (reference sequence). Trimming cost V 3 bases and J 4 bases; bases outside gene matches: 6.

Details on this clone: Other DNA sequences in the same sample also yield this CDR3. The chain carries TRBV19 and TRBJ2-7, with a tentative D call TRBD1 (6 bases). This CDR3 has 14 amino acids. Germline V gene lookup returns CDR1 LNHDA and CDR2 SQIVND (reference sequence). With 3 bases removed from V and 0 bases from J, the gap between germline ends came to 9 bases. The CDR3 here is CASSITGSSYEQYF. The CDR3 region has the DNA TGTGCCAGTAGTATTACAGGGAGCTCCTACGAGCAGTACTTC. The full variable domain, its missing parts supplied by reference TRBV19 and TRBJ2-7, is DGGITQSPKYLFRKEGQNVTLSCEQNLNHDAMYWYRQDPGQGLRLIYYSQIVNDFQKGDIAEGYSVSREKKESFPLTVTSAQKNPTAFYLCASSITGSSYEQYFGPGTRLTVT.

The CDR3: CASTRGGLNTEAFF. The CDR3 coding sequence is TGTGCCAGCACAAGAGGGGGCCTGAACACTGAAGCTTTCTTT. The chain combines TRBV6-5 with TRBJ1-1; 7 bases are a match to TRBD1. The CDR3 is 14 amino acids. The J segment lost 0 bases and the V segment lost 7 bases, leaving 5 bases of the junction unmatched. The V gene's germline CDR1 is MNHEY and CDR2 SVGAGI.

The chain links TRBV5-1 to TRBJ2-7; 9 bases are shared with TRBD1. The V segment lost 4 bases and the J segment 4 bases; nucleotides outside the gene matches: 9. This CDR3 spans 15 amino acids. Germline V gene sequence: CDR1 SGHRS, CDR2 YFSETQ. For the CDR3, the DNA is TGCGCCAGCAGCGTAACCGGGACAGGGAGTTACGAGCAGTACTTC. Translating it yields CASSVTGTGSYEQYF.